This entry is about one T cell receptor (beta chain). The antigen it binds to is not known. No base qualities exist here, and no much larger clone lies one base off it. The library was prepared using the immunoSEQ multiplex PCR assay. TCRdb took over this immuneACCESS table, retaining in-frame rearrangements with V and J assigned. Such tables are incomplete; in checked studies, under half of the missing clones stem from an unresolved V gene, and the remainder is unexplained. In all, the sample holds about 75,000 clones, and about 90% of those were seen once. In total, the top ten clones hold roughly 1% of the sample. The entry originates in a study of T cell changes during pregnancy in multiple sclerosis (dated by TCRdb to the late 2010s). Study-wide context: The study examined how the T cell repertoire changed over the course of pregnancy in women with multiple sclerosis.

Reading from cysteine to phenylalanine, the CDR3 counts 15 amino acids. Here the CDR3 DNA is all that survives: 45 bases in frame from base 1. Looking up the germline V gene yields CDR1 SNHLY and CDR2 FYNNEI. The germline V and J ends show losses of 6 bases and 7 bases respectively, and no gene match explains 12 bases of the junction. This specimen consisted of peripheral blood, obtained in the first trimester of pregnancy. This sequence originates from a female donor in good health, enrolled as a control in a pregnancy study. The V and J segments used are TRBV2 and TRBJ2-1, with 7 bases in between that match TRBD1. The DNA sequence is TGTGCCAGCAGGGGGGACAGCACCTTCGGGAATGAGCAGTTCTTC. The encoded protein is CASRGDSTFGNEQFF.